This T cell receptor (beta chain) derives from a study of T-cell memory formation after mild COVID-19. Via MiXCR, TCRdb re-called the 5' RACE reads, giving one row per CDR3 protein. The data show about 430,000 distinct CDR3 sequences, roughly a quarter seen once. The CDR3 sequence is 16 residues long. The V and J ends lost 5 bases and 4 bases respectively, with 20 bases between them. Germline-derived CDR1 and CDR2 are MNHNS and SASEGT. The specimen sequenced was PBMCs or a T cell subset sorted from them (not recorded which). J is TRBJ2-5 and V is TRBV6-1, with D possibly being TRBD1 (5 bases). The sequence was obtained from an adult woman who had mild COVID-19 (a few samples of this study predate the infection). Cell type and time point are not known. The CDR3: CASSSRQTRNRETQYF. CDR3 DNA: TGTGCCAGCAGTTCAAGACAGACGCGGAATCGAGAGACCCAGTACTTC.